The 30 T cell receptor beta chains presented below share a single source sample, sequenced in a study of T cell repertoires in cytomegalovirus infection. No cognate antigen is known for these TCRs. TCRdb called the reads again in MiXCR, with one record for every CDR3 protein. This table holds 160,000 or so distinct CDR3 sequences, less than 25% found once. The specimen was CD8+ T cells from cultured PBMCs, collected from culture after CMV antigen stimulation. The receptors here all came from a human donor in good health (CMV status not recorded). Some clones in this sample may be carry-over from other donors' samples.

This clonotype was seen only once. This sequence joins TRBV7-2 and TRBJ1-5, with no clear D. Germline V CDR1 and CDR2: SGHTA, FQGNSA. The CDR3 loop spans 17 amino acids. The V end was cut by 4 bases, the J end by 2 bases, with 18 bases between. The CDR3 sequence: CASSWGSLGRGNQPQHF. The CDR3 region has the DNA TGTGCCAGCAGCTGGGGAAGTTTGGGTAGAGGCAATCAGCCCCAGCATTTT.

V usage is TRBV7-2 and J usage is TRBJ1-3; D gene unclear. The CDR3 runs to 15 residues. The V end lost 3 bases, the J end lost 6 bases, and 15 bases lay between the germline ends. In germline, CDR1 is SGHTA, CDR2 FQGNSA. The CDR3 nucleotides are TGTGCCAGCAGCTTTTTGTGGCAGCGCGCAAACACCATATATTTT. Encoded protein: CASSFLWQRANTIYF.

This clonotype was seen a few times. CDR3 sequence: CATTLRGSYEQYF. CDR3 DNA: TGTGCCACCACCCTTAGGGGCTCCTACGAGCAGTACTTC. The chain has TRBV11-2 and TRBJ2-7; tentative D call: TRBD1 (5 bases). Germline CDR1 SGHAT, CDR2 FQNNGV. The CDR3 has 13 residues. V lost 10 bases and J 0 bases, leaving 13 bases between the germline ends.

The chain's CDR3 is CASSPHTGQNYNEQFF. The DNA of the CDR3 is TGTGCCAGCAGCCCCCACACCGGGCAAAACTACAATGAGCAGTTCTTC. The gene calls are TRBV7-6 and TRBJ2-1; no reliable D call. Germline CDR1 SGHVS, CDR2 FNYEAQ. CDR3 size: 16 residues. The V and J ends lost 5 bases and 3 bases respectively, with 17 bases between them.

This clonotype has ten or more counts. This chain uses TRBV18 with TRBJ1-2; D gene uncertain. This CDR3 contains 14 residues. V was shortened by 6 bases and J by 0 bases, with 11 bases between the two germline ends. From germline, CDR1 is KGHSH and CDR2 LQKENI. CDR3 nucleotide sequence: TGTGCCAGCTCCCCGGACTCTGCTAACTATGGCTACACCTTC. It encodes CASSPDSANYGYTF.

The chain combines TRBV4-1 with TRBJ1-5, with D possibly TRBD1 on 5 matching bases. Between the trimmed V and J ends, which lost 3 bases and 6 bases, there was a span of 18 bases. The V gene's germline CDR1 is MGHRA and CDR2 YSYEKL. The CDR3 runs 16 residues. CDR3 sequence reads: CASSHPPFDRTQPQHF. The CDR3 coding sequence is TGCGCCAGCAGCCACCCTCCCTTCGACAGAACTCAGCCCCAGCATTTT.

This clonotype was found a few times. CDR3 sequence reads: CATSRPGRPDTQYF. The CDR3 DNA follows: TGTGCCACCAGTAGACCGGGACGACCAGATACGCAGTATTTT. The chain combines TRBV24-1 with TRBJ2-3; TRBD1 or TRBD2 may be the D gene (5 bases each). CDR1 KGHDR and CDR2 SFDVKD come from the germline V gene. The CDR3 totals 14 residues. V shed 6 bases and J shed 4 bases, with 13 bases lying between them.

The gene calls are TRBV12-3 or TRBV12-4 and TRBJ2-5; D remains unclear. With 6 bases removed from V and 0 bases from J, the gap between germline ends came to 11 bases. The CDR3 spans 14 residues. The CDR3 is CASSPGQYQETQYF. CDR3 nucleotides: TGTGCCAGCAGCCCGGGCCAGTACCAAGAGACCCAGTACTTC.

This sequence joins TRBV4-1 and TRBJ1-2, with a possible D match to TRBD1 (5 bases). CDR1 MGHRA and CDR2 YSYEKL come from the germline V gene. The V gene lost 5 bases and the J gene lost 4 bases, with 11 bases spanning the gap. This CDR3 region has 13 residues. The CDR3 sequence is CASSDRLIYGYTF. The DNA for the CDR3 is TGCGCCAGCAGCGACAGATTGATCTATGGCTACACCTTC.

The J gene is TRBJ1-5, the V gene TRBV12-3 or TRBV12-4, with unresolved D. This CDR3 contains 12 residues. V was pared by 6 bases and J by 7 bases, with 10 bases between. The CDR3 region is CASRRGIQPQHF. In DNA, the CDR3 is TGTGCCAGCAGGAGAGGGATACAGCCCCAGCATTTT.

This clonotype was seen a handful of times. The gene calls are TRBV7-8 and TRBJ1-5; D perhaps matches TRBD1 (6 bases). Trimming removed 3 bases from V and 0 bases from J, with 15 bases in between. From germline, CDR1 is SGHVS and CDR2 FQNEAQ. The CDR3 is 17 residues long. The CDR3 DNA reads TGTGCCAGCAGCTTCACAGGGAGAACTTATAGCAATCAGCCCCAGCATTTT. Translated, it gives CASSFTGRTYSNQPQHF.

V is TRBV6-2 or TRBV6-3 and J is TRBJ2-4, with TRBD2 as a possible D gene (6 bases). V shed 1 base and J shed 0 bases, with 13 bases lying between them. CDR1 and CDR2 from the germline V gene are MNHEY and SVGEGT. This CDR3 has 17 residues. The CDR3 sequence: CASSYLPAGGAKNIQYF. The CDR3 nucleotides are TGTGCCAGCAGTTACTTGCCCGCCGGGGGAGCCAAAAACATTCAGTACTTC.

This clonotype was detected a few times. The rearrangement links TRBV12-3 or TRBV12-4 to TRBJ2-1, with 7 nucleotides matching TRBD1. The CDR3 runs to 14 residues. V was clipped by 3 bases and J by 6 bases; unmatched bases: 5. As DNA, the CDR3 is TGTGCCAGCAGTTTGGGACAGTCGTCCAATGAGCAGTTCTTC. Encoded protein: CASSLGQSSNEQFF.

This clonotype is a singleton in its sample. The chain carries TRBV5-6 and TRBJ2-7, with 8 bases that match TRBD1. CDR1 is SGHDT, CDR2 YYEEEE, per germline. This CDR3 comprises 13 residues. V gave up 1 base and J gave up 6 bases; unmatched junction bases: 3. This chain's CDR3 is CASSLRDRSEQYF. In DNA form, the CDR3 reads TGTGCCAGCAGCTTGAGGGACAGGAGCGAGCAGTACTTC.

The J gene is TRBJ2-3, the V gene TRBV24-1, with TRBD2 as a possible D gene (6 bases). The CDR3 has 14 residues. CDR1 is KGHDR, CDR2 SFDVKD, per germline. Trimming took off 9 bases at V and 0 bases at J, with 12 bases between the two ends. The CDR3 DNA is TGTGCCACCGCGGGACCCACTAGCACAGATACGCAGTATTTT. Protein: CATAGPTSTDTQYF.

In this sample, this clonotype turned up a few times. The chain uses TRBV12-3 or TRBV12-4 and TRBJ1-3; D unclear. Trimming pared 6 bases from V and 2 bases from J, leaving 8 bases between. CDR3 length: 13 residues. The CDR3 reads CASSLQAGNTIYF. In DNA form, the CDR3 reads TGTGCCAGCAGCCTCCAGGCTGGAAACACCATATATTTT.

There are a few counts of this clonotype. This chain connects TRBV10-2 to TRBJ1-2; the D gene is possibly TRBD1 (5 bases). Germline V gene lookup returns CDR1 WSHSY and CDR2 SAAADI. The CDR3 covers 14 residues. The germline V and J ends were trimmed by 5 bases and 8 bases, with 18 bases remaining between them. CDR3 sequence: CASSTVGTYEGYTF. The DNA of the CDR3 is TGCGCCAGCAGTACGGTCGGGACTTATGAGGGCTACACCTTC.

This clonotype was found a few times. This sequence joins TRBV10-3 and TRBJ2-3, with D possibly being TRBD1 (6 bases). The CDR3 length is 11 residues. Germline loops: CDR1 ENHRY, CDR2 SYGVKD. Trimming left V 9 bases short and J 3 bases short, with 7 bases between. Here the CDR3 reads CAIQGTDTQYF. DNA of the CDR3: TGTGCCATACAGGGAACAGATACGCAGTATTTT.

This clonotype was counted only a few times. The chain links TRBV27 to TRBJ1-5; weak D call: TRBD1 (5 bases). V lost 3 bases and J 5 bases, leaving 11 bases between the germline ends. The CDR3 spans 14 residues. CDR1 and CDR2 (germline): MNHEY, SMNVEV (reference sequence). DNA of the CDR3: TGTGCCAGCAGTTTCGCCAGGGATGATCAGCCCCAGCATTTT. This codes for CASSFARDDQPQHF.

This chain joins TRBV7-6 and TRBJ2-5, with 10 bases lining up with TRBD2. V was pared by 3 bases and J by 2 bases, with 9 bases of the junction left unmatched. Germline V gene data show CDR1 as SGHVS and CDR2 as FNYEAQ. The CDR3 sequence is 17 residues long. The CDR3 DNA follows: TGTGCCAGCAGCTTGTCTAGCGGGGGTTTGGGTCAAGAGACCCAGTACTTC. Encoded protein: CASSLSSGGLGQETQYF.

The sample holds a few counts of this clonotype. The chain combines TRBV7-2 with TRBJ1-5; 7 bases map to TRBD1. CDR3 size: 15 residues. Trimming cost V 5 bases and J 6 bases; bases outside gene matches: 10. Looked up from germline, CDR1 is SGHTA and CDR2 is FQGNSA. Written as DNA, the CDR3 is TGTGCCAGCAGCGGACGACAGGGTGGGAGTCAGCCCCAGCATTTT. Protein sequence: CASSGRQGGSQPQHF.

This clonotype was counted between two and nine times. This chain's CDR3 is CASSEASGGQPQHF. The CDR3 DNA reads as TGTGCCAGCAGTGAAGCCTCAGGGGGACAGCCCCAGCATTTT. This chain joins TRBV6-1 and TRBJ1-5; TRBD1 matches 7 bases. V lost 0 bases, J lost 7 bases, and 3 bases stayed unmatched. CDR1 MNHNS and CDR2 SASEGT come from the germline V gene. The CDR3 contains 14 residues.

This clonotype was recorded a few times. V is TRBV19 and J is TRBJ2-7; 7 nucleotides align to TRBD2. The CDR3 covers 19 residues. CDR1 LNHDA and CDR2 SQIVND come from the germline V gene (reference sequence). The junction had 21 bases not matched to a gene; V was cut back by 5 bases and J by 2 bases. CDR3 sequence reads: CASSVLAATEMGITYEQYF. The DNA of the CDR3 is TGTGCCAGTAGTGTCCTAGCGGCTACTGAGATGGGTATAACCTACGAGCAGTACTTC. The complete variable domain, with remaining parts taken from reference TRBV19 and TRBJ2-7, reads DGGITQSPKYLFRKEGQNVTLSCEQNLNHDAMYWYRQDPGQGLRLIYYSQIVNDFQKGDIAEGYSVSREKKESFPLTVTSAQKNPTAFYLCASSVLAATEMGITYEQYFGPGTRLTVT.

This rearrangement joins TRBV7-2 to TRBJ2-1; 8 bases are a match to TRBD2. The length of the CDR3 is 17 residues. Germline V CDR1 and CDR2: SGHTA, FQGNSA. V trimming: 0 bases; J trimming: 4 bases; junction bases outside the gene matches: 8. CDR3 region: CASSLAGLAGLYNEQFF. CDR3 bases: TGTGCCAGCAGCTTAGCGGGGCTAGCGGGCTTATACAATGAGCAGTTCTTC.

The genes are TRBV7-9 and TRBJ2-7; perhaps TRBD1 as D (5 bases). The V end lost 0 bases, the J end lost 0 bases, and 9 bases lay between the germline ends. This CDR3 is built from 15 residues. CDR1 SEHNR and CDR2 FQNEAQ come from the germline V gene (reference sequence). This chain's CDR3 is CASSLAGRPSYEQYF. The CDR3 region has the DNA TGTGCCAGCAGCTTAGCGGGGCGCCCCTCCTACGAGCAGTACTTC.

The chain links TRBV13 to TRBJ2-1; D might be TRBD2 (6 bases). V dropped 3 bases and J dropped 9 bases, with 12 bases sitting between them. Germline V lookup: CDR1 PRHDT, CDR2 FYEKMQ (reference sequence). The CDR3 has 13 residues. CDR3 nucleotide sequence: TGTGCCAGCAGCTTCCCCGGCGGGGCTGAGCAGTTCTTC. Translated, it gives CASSFPGGAEQFF. Supplemented by reference TRBV13 and TRBJ2-1, the full variable domain reads AAGVIQSPRHLIKEKRETATLKCYPIPRHDTVYWYQQGPGQDPQFLISFYEKMQSDKGSIPDRFSAQQFSDYHSELNMSSLELGDSALYFCASSFPGGAEQFFGPGTRLTVL.

The rearrangement joins TRBV27 to TRBJ1-1; possibly TRBD1 for D (5 bases). The CDR3 loop spans 14 amino acids. The ends were cut back, 3 bases at V and 4 bases at J, with 12 bases in the middle. The germline V gene has CDR1 MNHEY and CDR2 SMNVEV (reference sequence). In DNA form, the CDR3 reads TGTGCCAGCAGTTTGGCTGGGACGGGCACTGAAGCTTTCTTT. Translating gives CASSLAGTGTEAFF.

This chain links TRBV27 with TRBJ2-3; perhaps TRBD2 as D (7 bases). The V and J ends lost 6 bases and 1 base respectively, with 14 bases between them. Germline values: CDR1 MNHEY, CDR2 SMNVEV (reference sequence). CDR3 size: 15 residues. DNA of the CDR3: TGTGCCAGCAGCCGAGAGGGGGGGCGCACAGATACGCAGTATTTT. It is translated as CASSREGGRTDTQYF.

About this clonotype: The conserved phenylalanine or tryptophan is not found at the CDR3 terminus, so this likely reflects a read error. No DNA is shown, since the ends of the CDR3 on it are uncertain; the CDR3 is the one TCRdb lists. This chain uses TRBV6-6 with TRBJ2-3; the table's TRBD1 call for D was not verified on the DNA. The CDR3 is made up of 14 amino acids, end residues included. In germline, CDR1 is MNHNY, CDR2 SVGAGI (reference sequence). The CDR3 loop is CASSYSNPGTGWLV.

The chain links TRBV4-1 to TRBJ2-7; D is unclear. Trimming removed 1 base at V and 0 bases at J, with 10 bases between. The germline gives CDR1 MGHRA, CDR2 YSYEKL. The CDR3 extends over 15 amino acids. The CDR3 region is CASSQGAWSSYEQYF. The CDR3 DNA sequence: TGCGCCAGCAGCCAAGGCGCCTGGAGCTCCTACGAGCAGTACTTC.